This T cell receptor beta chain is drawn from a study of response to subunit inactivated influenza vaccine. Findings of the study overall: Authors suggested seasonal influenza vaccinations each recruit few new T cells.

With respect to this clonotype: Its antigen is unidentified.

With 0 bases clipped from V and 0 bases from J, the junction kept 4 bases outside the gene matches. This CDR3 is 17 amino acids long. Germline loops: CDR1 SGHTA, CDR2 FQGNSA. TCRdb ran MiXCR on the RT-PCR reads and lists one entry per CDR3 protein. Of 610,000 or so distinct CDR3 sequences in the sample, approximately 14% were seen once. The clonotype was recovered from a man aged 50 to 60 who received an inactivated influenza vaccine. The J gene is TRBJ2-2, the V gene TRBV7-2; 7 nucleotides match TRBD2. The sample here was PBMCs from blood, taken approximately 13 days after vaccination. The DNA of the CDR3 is TGTGCCAGCAGCTTAGCGCGGGAGTCGGCGAACACCGGGGAGCTGTTTTTT. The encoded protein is CASSLARESANTGELFF. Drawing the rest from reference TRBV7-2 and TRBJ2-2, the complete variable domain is GAGVSQSPSNKVTEKGKDVELRCDPISGHTALYWYRQSLGQGLEFLIYFQGNSAPDKSGLPSDRFSAERTGGSVSTLTIQRTQQEDSAVYLCASSLARESANTGELFFGEGSRLTVL.